Following are 11 T cell receptor beta chains from one sample sequenced in a study of human T cells and chemical hapten exposure. In TCRdb, the RACE reads were re-called with MiXCR into one record per CDR3 protein. Among some 330,000 distinct CDR3 sequences listed, about 5.4% were seen once. The time point was: pre-sensitization, week 0. Treatment described: therapeutic diphenylcyclopropenone sensitization with weekly scalp DPC. The starting material was whole blood, obtained in connection with sensitization to the hapten diphenylcyclopropenone (DPC). The receptor source for this set is a woman aged 18 to 35 with alopecia areata. Some clones in this sample may be carry-over from other donors' samples.

This clonotype was seen a few times. The CDR3 DNA reads as TGTGCCAGCTCACCACCCGGGGATAGGGAGCAGTACTTC. Protein sequence: CASSPPGDREQYF. The chain couples TRBV18 to TRBJ2-7; possible D gene TRBD2, 5 bases. The germline V gene has CDR1 KGHSH and CDR2 LQKENI. This CDR3 has 13 amino acids. Trimming shortened V by 0 bases and J by 7 bases, and 10 bases separated the two germline ends.

This clonotype was counted between two and nine times. The rearrangement links TRBV5-4 to TRBJ2-7; 12 bases match TRBD1. J lost 5 bases, V lost 6 bases, and 9 bases had no gene match. Germline V gene sequence: CDR1 SGHNT, CDR2 YYREEE (reference sequence). The CDR3 has 15 amino acids. In nucleotides, the CDR3 is TGTGCCAGCACCATCCGGGACAGGGGGCTGAACGAGCAGTACTTC. The encoded protein is CASTIRDRGLNEQYF.

This clonotype was recorded at least ten times. V usage is TRBV10-3 and J usage is TRBJ2-1; TRBD1 matches 11 bases. V was pared by 3 bases and J by 6 bases, with 1 base of the junction left unmatched. The CDR3 extends over 14 amino acids. CDR1 is ENHRY and CDR2 is SYGVKD in the germline V gene. This CDR3 is CAISDGTGGNEQFF. CDR3 sequence (DNA): TGTGCCATCAGTGACGGGACAGGGGGCAATGAGCAGTTCTTC.

This clonotype has a handful of counts. This chain links TRBV7-2 with TRBJ1-4; no definite D call. Per germline, CDR1 SGHTA and CDR2 FQGNSA. V was cut by 5 bases and J by 13 bases, with 14 bases left in between. CDR3 size: 12 residues. In DNA form, the CDR3 reads TGTGCCAGCAGCACGGGCCATGGAACACTGTTTTTT. It is translated as CASSTGHGTLFF.

In its sample, this clonotype was seen a few times. This rearrangement joins TRBV27 to TRBJ2-3, with 10 positions matching TRBD1. The V gene's germline CDR1 is MNHEY and CDR2 SMNVEV (reference sequence). V shed 5 bases and J 0 bases; nucleotides not matched to a gene: 5. CDR3 length: 16 amino acids. CDR3: CASSHRTGGSTDTQYF. In DNA form, the CDR3 reads TGTGCCAGCAGTCATAGGACAGGGGGGAGCACAGATACGCAGTATTTT.

CDR3 region: CASLLGTSSTDTQYF. The CDR3 region has the DNA TGTGCCTCTTTGTTGGGGACCTCGAGCACAGATACGCAGTATTTT. This chain joins TRBV28 and TRBJ2-3; D possibly matches TRBD1 or TRBD2 (5 bases each). Germline CDR1 reads MDHEN; CDR2 reads SYDVKM. This CDR3 comprises 15 residues. Trimming removed 11 bases at V and 0 bases at J, with 18 bases between.

This clonotype was seen a few times. The V gene is TRBV11-2, the J gene TRBJ1-2; perhaps TRBD1 as D (5 bases). Germline V gene lookup returns CDR1 SGHAT and CDR2 FQNNGV. The CDR3 consists of 14 residues. V lost 1 base, J lost 4 bases, and 10 bases lay in between. The CDR3 reads CASSLVGVAYGYTF. The CDR3 region has the DNA TGTGCCAGCAGCTTAGTAGGGGTTGCCTATGGCTACACCTTC.

This chain connects TRBV7-9 to TRBJ1-4; 7 bases fit TRBD1. The CDR3 runs 17 residues. V shed 5 bases, J shed 0 bases, and the junction held 9 bases outside the gene matches. Germline V CDR1 and CDR2: SEHNR, FQNEAQ (reference sequence). As DNA, the CDR3 is TGTGCCAGCAGCGTAGGAAACAGGGGAGCAACTAATGAAAAACTGTTTTTT. This gives the protein CASSVGNRGATNEKLFF.

This clonotype showed up just a few times. The rearrangement joins TRBV4-3 to TRBJ1-1, with D maybe TRBD1 (5 bases). Trimming took off 0 bases at V and 8 bases at J, with 16 bases between the two ends. The CDR3 runs 15 residues. The germline V gene has CDR1 LGHNA and CDR2 YSLEER. The CDR3 nucleotides are TGCGCCAGCAGCCAAGAAGGACCCGGGACGGGAGAAGCTTTCTTT. Translation gives CASSQEGPGTGEAFF.

This clonotype came up many times. The rearrangement links TRBV6-2 or TRBV6-3 to TRBJ2-3; 10 bases match TRBD2. The length of the CDR3 is 19 residues. Germline CDR1 MNHEY, CDR2 SVGEGT. The V gene end was trimmed by 6 bases and the J gene end by 0 bases; junction bases not matched to a gene: 15. This CDR3 is CASRQPLAGNYLSTDTQYF. The CDR3 bases are TGTGCCAGCAGGCAACCACTAGCGGGGAACTACCTTAGCACAGATACGCAGTATTTT.

This chain connects TRBV6-6 to TRBJ1-5; 7 bases line up with TRBD1. The ends lost 6 bases at V and 4 bases at J; junction bases unmatched: 9. CDR1 and CDR2 (germline): MNHNY, SVGAGI (reference sequence). The CDR3 has 15 amino acids. The CDR3 DNA reads as TGTGCCAGCAGCCCCCTCAGGGGGACTAATCAGCCCCAGCATTTT. Protein: CASSPLRGTNQPQHF.